The sequence of this TCR beta chain was determined in a study of cytomegalovirus exposure and HLA in healthy donors. Regarding donors, all were healthy bone marrow donors. Deletions cut 3 bases from V and 5 bases from J, with 21 bases between. CDR3 length: 16 amino acids. With respect to this clone: Its antigen is currently unknown.

Primers included in the PCR were 60 Vbeta and 13 Jbeta primers. Repertoires were generated with immunoSEQ multiplex PCR, while TCRdb's copy carries only in-frame clones and drops some. This table has over 250,000 clones, about nine tenths appearing once. Study-wide results and limits: An analysis done earlier found most TCR beta V segments productive about 87% or about 30% of the time. Most subjects had HLA-A and HLA-B alleles reportedly predicted accurately by TCR beta sequences.

Sample: PBMCs. The TCR comes from a man aged 40-49 years in good health and CMV-seropositive. The rearrangement joins TRBV5-3 to TRBJ2-7, with a tentative D call TRBD2 (5 bases). TRBV5-3 is recorded as an ORF, its role being uncertain. The CDR3 DNA reads as TGTGCCAGAAGCTGGGATCCTCGGGGTTGCCGGCACGAGCAGTACTTC. Translation: CARSWDPRGCRHEQYF.